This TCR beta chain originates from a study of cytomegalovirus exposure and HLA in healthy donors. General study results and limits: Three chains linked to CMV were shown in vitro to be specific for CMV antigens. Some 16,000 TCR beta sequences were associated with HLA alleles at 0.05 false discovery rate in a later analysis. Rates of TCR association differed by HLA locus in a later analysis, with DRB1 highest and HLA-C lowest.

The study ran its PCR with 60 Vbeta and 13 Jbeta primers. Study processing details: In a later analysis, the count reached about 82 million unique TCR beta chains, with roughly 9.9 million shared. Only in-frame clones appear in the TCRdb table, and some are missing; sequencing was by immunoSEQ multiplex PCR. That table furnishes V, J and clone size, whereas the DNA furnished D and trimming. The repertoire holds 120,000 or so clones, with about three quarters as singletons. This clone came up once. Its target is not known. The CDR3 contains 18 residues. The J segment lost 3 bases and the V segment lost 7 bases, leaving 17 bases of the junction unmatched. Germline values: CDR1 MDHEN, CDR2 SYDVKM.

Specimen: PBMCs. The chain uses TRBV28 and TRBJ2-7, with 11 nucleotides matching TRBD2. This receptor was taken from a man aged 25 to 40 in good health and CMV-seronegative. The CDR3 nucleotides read TGTGCCAGCACTTTCACACATGAACTAGCGGGAGTGAGCTACGAGCAGTACTTC. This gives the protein CASTFTHELAGVSYEQYF. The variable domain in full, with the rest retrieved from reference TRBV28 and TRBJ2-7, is DVKVTQSSRYLVKRTGEKVFLECVQDMDHENMFWYRQDPGLGLRLIYFSYDVKMKEKGDIPEGYSVSREKKERFSLILESASTNQTSMYLCASTFTHELAGVSYEQYFGPGTRLTVT.